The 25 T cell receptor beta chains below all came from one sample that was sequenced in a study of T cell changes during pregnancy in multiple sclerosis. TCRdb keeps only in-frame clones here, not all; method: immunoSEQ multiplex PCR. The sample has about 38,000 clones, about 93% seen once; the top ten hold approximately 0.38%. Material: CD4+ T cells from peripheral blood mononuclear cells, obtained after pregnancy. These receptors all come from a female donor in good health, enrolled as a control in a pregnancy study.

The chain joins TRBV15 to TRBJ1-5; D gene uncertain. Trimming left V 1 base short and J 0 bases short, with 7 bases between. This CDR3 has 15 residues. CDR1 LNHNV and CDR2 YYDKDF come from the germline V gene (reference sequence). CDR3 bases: TGTGCCACCAGCAGAGGCACCAGTAGCAATCAGCCCCAGCATTTT. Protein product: CATSRGTSSNQPQHF. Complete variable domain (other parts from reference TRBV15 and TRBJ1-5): DAMVIQNPRYQVTQFGKPVTLSCSQTLNHNVMYWYQQKSSQAPKLLFHYYDKDFNNEADTPDNFQSRRPNTSFCFLDIRSPGLGDTAMYLCATSRGTSSNQPQHFGDGTRLSIL.

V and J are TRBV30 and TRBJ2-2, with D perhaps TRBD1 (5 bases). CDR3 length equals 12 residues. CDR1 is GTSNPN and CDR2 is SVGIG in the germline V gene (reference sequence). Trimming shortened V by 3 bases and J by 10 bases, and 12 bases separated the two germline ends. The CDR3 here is CAWRLGVAELFF. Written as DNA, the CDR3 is TGTGCCTGGAGGCTAGGGGTGGCGGAGCTGTTTTTT. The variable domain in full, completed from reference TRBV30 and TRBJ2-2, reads SQTIHQWPATLVQPVGSPLSLECTVEGTSNPNLYWYRQAAGRGLQLLFYSVGIGQISSEVPQNLSASRPQDRQFILSSKKLLLSDSGFYLCAWRLGVAELFFGEGSRLTVL.

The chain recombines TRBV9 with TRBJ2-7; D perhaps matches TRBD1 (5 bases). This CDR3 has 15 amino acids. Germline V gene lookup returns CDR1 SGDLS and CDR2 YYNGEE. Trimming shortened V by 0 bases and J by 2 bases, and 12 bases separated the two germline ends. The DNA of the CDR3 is TGTGCCAGCAGCGTAGATTTGGACACCACCTACGAGCAGTACTTC. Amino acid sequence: CASSVDLDTTYEQYF.

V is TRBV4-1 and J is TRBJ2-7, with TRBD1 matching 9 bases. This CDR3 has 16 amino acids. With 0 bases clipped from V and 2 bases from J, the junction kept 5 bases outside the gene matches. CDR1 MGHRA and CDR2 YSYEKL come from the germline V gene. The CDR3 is CASSQDPRQGAYEQYF. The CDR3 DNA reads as TGCGCCAGCAGCCAAGATCCGCGACAGGGGGCCTACGAGCAGTACTTC.

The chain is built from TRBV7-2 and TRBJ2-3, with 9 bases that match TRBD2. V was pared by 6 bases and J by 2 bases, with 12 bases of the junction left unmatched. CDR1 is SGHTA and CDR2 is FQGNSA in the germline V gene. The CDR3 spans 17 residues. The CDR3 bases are TGTGCCAGCAGACTATTCCAGCGGGGGGTATCCACAGATACGCAGTATTTT. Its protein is CASRLFQRGVSTDTQYF.

CDR3 residues: CASSPYSMNTEAFF. CDR3 nucleotides: TGTGCCAGCTCACCCTACAGCATGAACACTGAAGCTTTCTTT. The chain carries TRBV18 and TRBJ1-1, with D hard to call. Germline V gene sequence: CDR1 KGHSH, CDR2 LQKENI. V lost 3 bases, J lost 0 bases, and 8 bases lay in between. The CDR3 has 14 residues.

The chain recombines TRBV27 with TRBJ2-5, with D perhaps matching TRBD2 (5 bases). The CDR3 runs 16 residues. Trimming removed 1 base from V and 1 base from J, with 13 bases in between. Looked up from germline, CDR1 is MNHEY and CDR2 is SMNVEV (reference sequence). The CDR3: CASSLWNTRAQETQYF. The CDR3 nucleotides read TGTGCCAGCAGTTTATGGAACACGCGGGCCCAAGAGACCCAGTACTTC.

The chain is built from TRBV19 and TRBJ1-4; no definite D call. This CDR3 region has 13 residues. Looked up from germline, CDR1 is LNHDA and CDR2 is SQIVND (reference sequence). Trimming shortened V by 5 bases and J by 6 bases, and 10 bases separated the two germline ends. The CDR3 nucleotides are TGTGCCAGTAGTCCGATGACATATGAAAAACTGTTTTTT. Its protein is CASSPMTYEKLFF.

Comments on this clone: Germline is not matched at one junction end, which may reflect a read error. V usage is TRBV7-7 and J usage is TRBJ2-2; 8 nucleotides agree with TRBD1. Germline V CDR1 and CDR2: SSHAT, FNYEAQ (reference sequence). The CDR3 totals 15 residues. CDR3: CASSLGTGNTGELFF. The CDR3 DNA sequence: TGTGCTAGCAGCTTAGGGACAGGGAACACCGGGGAGCTGTTTTTT.

For the CDR3, the DNA is TGTGCCAGTACGACTAGCGGGCCATCCCTTTACAATGAGCAGTTCTTC. Protein: CASTTSGPSLYNEQFF. The chain uses TRBV27 and TRBJ2-1; 10 nucleotides match TRBD2. After removal of 9 bases from V and 4 bases from J, the junction contained 12 bases not matched to a gene. Germline loops: CDR1 MNHEY, CDR2 SMNVEV (reference sequence). The length of the CDR3 is 16 residues.

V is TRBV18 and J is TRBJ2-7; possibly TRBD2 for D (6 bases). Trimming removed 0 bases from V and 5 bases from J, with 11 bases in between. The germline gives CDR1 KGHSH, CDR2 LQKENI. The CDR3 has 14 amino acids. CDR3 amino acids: CASSPPNGRDEQYF. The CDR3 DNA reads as TGTGCCAGCTCACCACCGAACGGGAGAGACGAGCAGTACTTC.

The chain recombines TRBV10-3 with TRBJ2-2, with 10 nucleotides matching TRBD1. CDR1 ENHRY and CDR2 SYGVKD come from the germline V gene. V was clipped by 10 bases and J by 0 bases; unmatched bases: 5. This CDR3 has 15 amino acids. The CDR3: CATKTGGTNTGELFF. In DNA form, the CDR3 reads TGTGCCACCAAGACAGGGGGCACGAACACCGGGGAGCTGTTTTTT.

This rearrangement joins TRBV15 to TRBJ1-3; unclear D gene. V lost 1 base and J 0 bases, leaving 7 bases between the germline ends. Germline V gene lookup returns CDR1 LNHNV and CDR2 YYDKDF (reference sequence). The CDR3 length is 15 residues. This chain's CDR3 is CATSRVGGSGNTIYF. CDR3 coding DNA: TGTGCCACCAGCAGAGTGGGAGGCTCTGGAAACACCATATATTTT.

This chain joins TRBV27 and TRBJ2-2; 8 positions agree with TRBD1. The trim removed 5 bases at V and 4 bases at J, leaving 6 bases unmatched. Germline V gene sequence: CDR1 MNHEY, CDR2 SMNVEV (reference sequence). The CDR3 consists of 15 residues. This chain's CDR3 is CASSKDRVSTGELFF. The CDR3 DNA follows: TGTGCCAGCAGTAAGGACAGGGTGAGCACCGGGGAGCTGTTTTTT.

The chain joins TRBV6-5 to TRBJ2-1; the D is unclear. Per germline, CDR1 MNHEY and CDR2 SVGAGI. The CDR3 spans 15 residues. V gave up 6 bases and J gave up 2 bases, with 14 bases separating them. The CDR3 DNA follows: TGTGCCAGCAGAACGAGGCCGAGCCCCTACAATGAGCAGTTCTTC. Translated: CASRTRPSPYNEQFF.

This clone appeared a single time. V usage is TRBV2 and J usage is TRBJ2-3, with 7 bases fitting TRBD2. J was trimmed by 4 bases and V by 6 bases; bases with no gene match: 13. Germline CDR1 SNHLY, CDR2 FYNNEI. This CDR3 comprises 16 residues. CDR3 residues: CASSPSSGNRADTQYF. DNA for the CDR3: TGTGCCAGCAGCCCTTCTAGCGGAAATCGGGCAGATACGCAGTATTTT.

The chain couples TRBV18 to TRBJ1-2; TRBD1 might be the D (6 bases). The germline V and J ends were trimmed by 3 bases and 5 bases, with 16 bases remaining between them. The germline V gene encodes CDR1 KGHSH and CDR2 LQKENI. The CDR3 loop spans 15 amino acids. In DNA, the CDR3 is TGTGCCAGCTCACCCGACAGGCCAATGAGTTATGGCTACACCTTC. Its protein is CASSPDRPMSYGYTF.

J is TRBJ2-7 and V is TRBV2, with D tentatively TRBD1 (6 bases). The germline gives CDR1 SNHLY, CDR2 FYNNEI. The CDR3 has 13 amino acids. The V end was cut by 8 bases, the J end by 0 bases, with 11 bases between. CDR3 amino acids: CASLAGVSYEQYF. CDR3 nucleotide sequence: TGTGCCAGCTTGGCAGGGGTCTCCTACGAGCAGTACTTC. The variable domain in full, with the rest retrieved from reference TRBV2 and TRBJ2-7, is EPEVTQTPSHQVTQMGQEVILRCVPISNHLYFYWYRQILGQKVEFLVSFYNNEISEKSEIFDDQFSVERPDGSNFTLKIRSTKLEDSAMYFCASLAGVSYEQYFGPGTRLTVT.

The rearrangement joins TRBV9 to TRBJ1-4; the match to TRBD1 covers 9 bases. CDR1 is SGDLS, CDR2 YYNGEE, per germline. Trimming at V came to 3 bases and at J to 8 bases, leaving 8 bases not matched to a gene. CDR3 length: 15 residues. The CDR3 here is CASSARDREAEKLFF. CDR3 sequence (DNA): TGTGCCAGCAGCGCCAGGGACAGGGAAGCAGAAAAACTGTTTTTT.

The CDR3 reads CASSEVYTGGPKNEQFF. CDR3 DNA: TGTGCCAGCAGTGAAGTGTATACGGGAGGGCCTAAGAATGAGCAGTTCTTC. The chain couples TRBV6-1 to TRBJ2-1; the match to TRBD2 covers 8 bases. Germline CDR1 and CDR2: MNHNS and SASEGT. Germline trimming cut 1 base from V and 7 bases from J; bases unmatched to any gene: 12. The CDR3 sequence is 17 residues long.

The CDR3 here is CAWSLNAEKLFF. Here the CDR3 DNA reads TGTGCCTGGAGTCTCAATGCGGAAAAACTGTTTTTT. This chain joins TRBV30 and TRBJ1-4, with D hard to call. Germline loops: CDR1 GTSNPN, CDR2 SVGIG (reference sequence). The length of the CDR3 is 12 residues. The V gene lost 2 bases and the J gene lost 8 bases, with 9 bases spanning the gap.

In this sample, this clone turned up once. The CDR3 DNA sequence: TGTGCCAGCAGCTCACAAAACACTGAAGCTTTCTTT. Translation gives CASSSQNTEAFF. This sequence joins TRBV7-9 and TRBJ1-1; no clear D. CDR1 is SEHNR, CDR2 FQNEAQ, per germline (reference sequence). The V end was cut by 4 bases, the J end by 2 bases, with 5 bases between. The CDR3 sequence is 12 residues long.

CDR3 bases: TGTGCCAGCTCACCGGGACAGGGGTCTGGCTACACCTTC. Protein product: CASSPGQGSGYTF. This chain connects TRBV18 to TRBJ1-2; 10 nucleotides align to TRBD1. The trim removed 3 bases at V and 7 bases at J, leaving 2 bases unmatched. Germline loops: CDR1 KGHSH, CDR2 LQKENI. The length of the CDR3 is 13 residues.

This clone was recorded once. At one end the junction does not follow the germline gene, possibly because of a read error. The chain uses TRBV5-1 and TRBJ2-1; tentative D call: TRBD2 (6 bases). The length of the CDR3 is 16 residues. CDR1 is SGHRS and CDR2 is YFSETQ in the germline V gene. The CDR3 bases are TGCGCCAGCAGCCCCCCCGAGCGGGTCTCCCACAATGAGCAGTTCTTC. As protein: CASSPPERVSHNEQFF.

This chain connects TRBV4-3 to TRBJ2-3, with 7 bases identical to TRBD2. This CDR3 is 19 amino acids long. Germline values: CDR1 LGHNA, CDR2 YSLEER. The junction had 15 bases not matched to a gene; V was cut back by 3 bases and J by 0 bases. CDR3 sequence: CASSQARGGGVSSTDTQYF. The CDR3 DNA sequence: TGCGCCAGCAGCCAGGCTCGGGGCGGGGGAGTTTCTAGCACAGATACGCAGTATTTT.